This T cell receptor (beta chain) was captured by sequencing in a study of OX40 agonist ivuxolimab in advanced cancers. Overall study context: Earlier treatment with anti-PD-1, anti-PD-L1 or anti-CTLA-4 was permitted, and around 43% had received some.

Turning to this clone: Antigen unknown.

TCRdb's table, derived via immunoSEQ multiplex PCR, lists solely in-frame clones and lacks some. The sample includes about 48,000 clones, around 85% seen only once; the top ten take 0.95% to 1.2%. V shed 2 bases and J shed 8 bases, with 13 bases lying between them. This CDR3 region has 15 residues. Germline lookup yields CDR1 SGHVS and CDR2 FQNEAQ. Whole-study results and caveats: Patients with a partial response at 0.1-3.0 mg/kg had among the lowest clonal expansion. Among expanded peripheral T cells, antigen specificity went undetermined.

This TCR derives from an adult with an advanced solid tumor such as melanoma, head and neck, liver or kidney cancer. This specimen was CD4+ or CD8+ T cells sorted from blood, taken in a trial of the OX40 agonist ivuxolimab. The chain uses TRBV7-8 and TRBJ1-6; the D is unclear. CDR3 DNA sequence: TGTGCCAGCAGCTTAACTCTAAATCGGGATTCACCCCTCCACTTT. Encoded protein: CASSLTLNRDSPLHF. Variable domain in full (rest from reference TRBV7-8 and TRBJ1-6): GAGVSQSPRYKVAKRGQDVALRCDPISGHVSLFWYQQALGQGPEFLTYFQNEAQLDKSGLPSDRFFAERPEGSVSTLKIQRTQQEDSAVYLCASSLTLNRDSPLHFGNGTRLTVT.